This TCR beta chain was recovered during a study of post-analysis software for immune sequencing data. General observations from the study: Co-batched samples clustered tightly together by F measure. Among roughly 5 TRBV segments more frequent in patients than controls were TRBV5-6, TRBV5-1 and TRBV20-1.

Libraries were made from TCR beta cDNA, and they carried unique molecular identifiers. MiXCR, run by TCRdb on the PCR reads, gives a single entry per CDR3 protein. The sample shows about 770,000 distinct CDR3 sequences, about 43% of them seen only once. A note on this clonotype: No antigen is known for it.

V dropped 2 bases and J dropped 2 bases, with 10 bases sitting between them. CDR1 is MNHNY and CDR2 is SVGAGI in the germline V gene (reference sequence). This CDR3 is built from 14 residues. This sequence originates from a girl aged 5 to 17 with multiple sclerosis. The chain joins TRBV6-6 to TRBJ2-7; D remains unclear. The sample taken for sequencing was blood. CDR3 sequence reads: CASSYGQATYEQYF. The CDR3 nucleotides read TGTGCCAGCAGTTACGGCCAGGCAACCTACGAGCAGTACTTC.